The 32 T cell receptor beta chains below all came from one sample that was sequenced in a study of control samples from healthy donors and cancer patients. Using immunoSEQ multiplex PCR, the repertoire was profiled, and TCRdb retains in-frame clones only, with some absent. This table holds tens of thousands of clones, about 89% found once. Source material: PBMCs. These receptors originate from a woman in her forties or fifties with colorectal cancer.

The gene calls are TRBV18 and TRBJ2-3; D unresolved. With 3 bases removed from V and 4 bases from J, the gap between germline ends came to 8 bases. The CDR3 sequence is 13 residues long. CDR1 is KGHSH, CDR2 LQKENI, per germline. The CDR3 protein is CASSPPPPDTQYF. The CDR3 DNA is TGTGCCAGCTCACCTCCCCCCCCAGATACGCAGTATTTT.

The J gene is TRBJ1-1, the V gene TRBV6-2 or TRBV6-3; the D is unclear. Trimming left V 5 bases short and J 7 bases short, with 11 bases between. This CDR3 is 12 amino acids long. Germline V gene data show CDR1 as MNHEY and CDR2 as SVGEGT. In DNA form, the CDR3 reads TGTGCCAGCAGTATAACAGCCTATGAAGCTTTCTTT. Translation gives CASSITAYEAFF.

V and J are TRBV4-3 and TRBJ1-6, with 7 nucleotides matching TRBD1. The CDR3 loop spans 19 amino acids. The J segment lost 5 bases and the V segment lost 0 bases, leaving 13 bases of the junction unmatched. The V gene's germline CDR1 is LGHNA and CDR2 YSLEER. The CDR3 nucleotides read TGCGCCAGCAGCCAAGAACCGACAGGGTTGGGGGCGAATAATTCACCCCTCCACTTT. It translates to CASSQEPTGLGANNSPLHF.

This clone appeared a single time. The chain couples TRBV29-1 to TRBJ2-2; possibly TRBD2 for D (5 bases). The germline V gene encodes CDR1 SQVTM and CDR2 ANQGSEA. The CDR3 is made up of 12 amino acids. V shed 3 bases and J shed 3 bases, with 5 bases lying between them. CDR3 sequence reads: CSVERDTGELFF. CDR3 coding DNA: TGCAGCGTTGAGAGGGACACCGGGGAGCTGTTTTTT.

This chain uses TRBV9 with TRBJ1-1; the D is unclear. The CDR3 loop spans 13 amino acids. The germline V gene encodes CDR1 SGDLS and CDR2 YYNGEE. V was cut by 0 bases and J by 4 bases, with 7 bases left in between. The CDR3 reads CASSVVEGTEAFF. The CDR3 nucleotides are TGTGCCAGCAGCGTAGTCGAGGGCACTGAAGCTTTCTTT.

The chain couples TRBV10-3 to TRBJ2-5; D tentatively reads TRBD1 or TRBD2 (5 bases each). Germline values: CDR1 ENHRY, CDR2 SYGVKD. This CDR3 has 13 residues. Trimming took off 6 bases at V and 1 base at J, with 9 bases between the two ends. The CDR3 sequence is CAIRGPSQETQYF. DNA of the CDR3: TGTGCCATCAGGGGACCGAGCCAAGAGACCCAGTACTTC.

The chain has TRBV6-5 and TRBJ1-6; D not resolved. The V end lost 6 bases, the J end lost 3 bases, and 12 bases lay between the germline ends. This CDR3 region has 15 residues. The germline V gene encodes CDR1 MNHEY and CDR2 SVGAGI. In DNA, the CDR3 is TGTGCCAGCAGACCGACGGTGAGCTATAATTCACCCCTCCACTTT. Encoded protein: CASRPTVSYNSPLHF.

This clone was observed once. The chain joins TRBV19 to TRBJ1-2; no definite D call. The germline gives CDR1 LNHDA, CDR2 SQIVND (reference sequence). The CDR3 length is 14 residues. The germline V and J ends were trimmed by 3 bases and 8 bases, with 16 bases remaining between them. CDR3 DNA sequence: TGTGCCAGTAGTATCAACCCCCTCGTTGGAGGCTACACCTTC. This encodes CASSINPLVGGYTF.

CDR3 region: CASSYRQRDGYTF. CDR3 nucleotide sequence: TGTGCCAGCAGTTACCGGCAGCGCGATGGCTACACCTTC. The chain employs TRBV6-5 and TRBJ1-2, with unresolved D. The CDR3 covers 13 residues. The V end lost 2 bases, the J end lost 6 bases, and 10 bases lay between the germline ends. The germline V gene has CDR1 MNHEY and CDR2 SVGAGI.

V gene TRBV13 combines with J gene TRBJ2-3, with 10 bases fitting TRBD2. V shed 3 bases and J 3 bases; nucleotides not matched to a gene: 3. The CDR3 length is 15 residues. Germline V gives CDR1 PRHDT, CDR2 FYEKMQ (reference sequence). The DNA for the CDR3 is TGTGCCAGCAGCTTGAAGCGGGGGGGTACAGATACGCAGTATTTT. Residues: CASSLKRGGTDTQYF.

The V and J genes are TRBV7-9 and TRBJ2-5; TRBD1 matches at 10 bases. The germline CDR1 and CDR2 sequences are SEHNR and FQNEAQ (reference sequence). The CDR3 is 15 amino acids. The V gene end was trimmed by 5 bases and the J gene end by 8 bases; junction bases not matched to a gene: 11. The CDR3 here is CASSPRGQGQGTQYF. CDR3 in DNA: TGTGCCAGCAGCCCAAGGGGACAGGGGCAAGGAACCCAGTACTTC.

The chain uses TRBV5-1 and TRBJ2-3, with D unresolved. The CDR3 is 13 amino acids. CDR1 and CDR2 from the germline V gene are SGHRS and YFSETQ. Trimming shortened V by 0 bases and J by 6 bases, and 8 bases separated the two germline ends. The CDR3 nucleotides are TGCGCCAGCAGCTTGGAGGGCGGTGATACGCAGTATTTT. This codes for CASSLEGGDTQYF.

In its sample, this clone was seen once. The chain couples TRBV10-1 to TRBJ1-2, with 7 nucleotides matching TRBD1. The CDR3 is 13 residues long. Germline CDR1 WNHNN, CDR2 SYGVQD (reference sequence). With V trimmed by 6 bases and J by 6 bases, 7 bases remained unmatched. The CDR3 region has the DNA TGCGCCAGCAGCTCAACCGGGACAGATGGCTACACCTTC. This gives the protein CASSSTGTDGYTF.

The J gene is TRBJ2-3, the V gene TRBV3-1 (or the pseudogene TRBV3-2); 7 bases line up with TRBD2. The germline gives CDR1 LGHDT, CDR2 YNNKEL (reference sequence). The CDR3 length is 14 residues. V was clipped by 5 bases and J by 3 bases; unmatched bases: 5. CDR3 in amino acids: CASSSGLGTDTQYF. Written as DNA, the CDR3 is TGTGCCAGCAGCTCCGGACTAGGGACAGATACGCAGTATTTT.

This chain joins TRBV30 and TRBJ1-4; 9 bases are shared with TRBD1. The CDR3 consists of 16 residues. The V gene end was trimmed by 3 bases and the J gene end by 7 bases; junction bases not matched to a gene: 12. Germline CDR1 reads GTSNPN; CDR2 reads SVGIG (reference sequence). Here the CDR3 reads CAWRGTGGRGTEKLFF. CDR3 coding DNA: TGTGCCTGGAGAGGAACAGGGGGCCGAGGGACTGAAAAACTGTTTTTT.

V is TRBV6-2 or TRBV6-3 and J is TRBJ2-6; D possibly corresponds to TRBD2 (6 bases). V lost 6 bases, J lost 0 bases, and 15 bases lay in between. This CDR3 is 17 amino acids long. Looked up from germline, CDR1 is MNHEY and CDR2 is SVGEGT. The CDR3 loop is CASSPPEGLSGANVLTF. As DNA, the CDR3 is TGTGCCAGCAGCCCACCGGAGGGTCTCTCTGGGGCCAACGTCCTGACTTTC.

V usage is TRBV5-8 and J usage is TRBJ2-2; 7 bases map to TRBD1. Germline CDR1 and CDR2: SGHTS and YDEGEE. V was clipped by 3 bases and J by 4 bases; unmatched bases: 6. The CDR3 spans 15 residues. The CDR3 is CASSSDRVRTGELFF. The CDR3 nucleotides read TGTGCCAGCAGCTCAGACAGGGTCCGCACCGGGGAGCTGTTTTTT.

The chain uses TRBV27 and TRBJ2-5; 10 nucleotides line up with TRBD2. The CDR3 extends over 19 amino acids. V shed 6 bases and J 4 bases; nucleotides not matched to a gene: 20. The germline gives CDR1 MNHEY, CDR2 SMNVEV (reference sequence). The CDR3 region is CASSSLSGGRNRTPETQYF. CDR3 sequence (DNA): TGTGCCAGCAGCTCCCTTAGCGGGGGGAGGAACCGGACCCCAGAGACCCAGTACTTC.

This rearrangement joins TRBV19 to TRBJ1-6, with D possibly TRBD1 on 6 matching bases. The CDR3 sequence is 15 residues long. Germline values: CDR1 LNHDA, CDR2 SQIVND (reference sequence). V was cut by 7 bases and J by 6 bases, with 16 bases left in between. CDR3 loop: CASKVTGPLNSPLHF. The CDR3 bases are TGTGCCAGTAAGGTTACAGGGCCCCTTAATTCACCCCTCCACTTT.

J is TRBJ2-5 and V is TRBV12-3 or TRBV12-4; D is uncertain. Trimming stripped 3 bases from V and 1 base from J, with 0 bases between. The CDR3 covers 11 residues. This chain's CDR3 is CASSFQETQYF. Written as DNA, the CDR3 is TGTGCCAGCAGTTTCCAAGAGACCCAGTACTTC.

The chain is built from TRBV18 and TRBJ1-5, with a weak D call TRBD1 (5 bases). The V gene lost 3 bases and the J gene lost 15 bases, with 21 bases spanning the gap. The CDR3 has 14 amino acids. Germline CDR1 KGHSH, CDR2 LQKENI. CDR3 sequence reads: CASSPDNSHSDRHF. CDR3 in DNA: TGTGCCAGCTCACCGGACAATTCCCATAGTGATAGGCATTTT.

This clone was seen only once. This chain uses TRBV6-2 or TRBV6-3 with TRBJ2-5; 13 bases map to TRBD2. This CDR3 contains 16 residues. V was clipped by 5 bases and J by 4 bases; unmatched bases: 7. Germline V gives CDR1 MNHEY, CDR2 SVGEGT. The CDR3 loop is CASSRRLAGGTETQYF. DNA for the CDR3: TGTGCCAGCAGTCGCCGACTAGCGGGGGGCACAGAGACCCAGTACTTC.

The rearrangement uses TRBV21-1 and TRBJ1-2; the table assigns TRBD1, which was not confirmed against the DNA. TRBV21-1 is a recognized pseudogene. The CDR3 covers 15 residues. The CDR3 loop is CASSLRTGNNYGYTF. The CDR3 region has the DNA TGTGCCAGCAGCCTCCGGACAGGGAACAACTATGGCTACACCTTC.

The chain joins TRBV7-3 to TRBJ2-1; D gene uncertain. Germline loops: CDR1 SGHTA, CDR2 FQGTGA. V gave up 1 base and J gave up 2 bases, with 9 bases separating them. The CDR3 loop spans 15 amino acids. CDR3: CASSLSEGTYNEQFF. In DNA, the CDR3 is TGTGCCAGCAGCTTAAGTGAAGGGACCTACAATGAGCAGTTCTTC.

This chain links TRBV4-3 with TRBJ2-3; the D gene is possibly TRBD2 (5 bases). Looked up from germline, CDR1 is LGHNA and CDR2 is YSLEER. This CDR3 region has 14 residues. V was cut by 2 bases and J by 2 bases, with 8 bases left in between. The CDR3 coding sequence is TGCGCCAGCAGCCAAAGGGAGTTCACAGATACGCAGTATTTT. It translates to CASSQREFTDTQYF.

A single count supports this clone. The chain combines TRBV28 with TRBJ2-1; unclear D gene. The CDR3 is 13 amino acids. Germline loops: CDR1 MDHEN, CDR2 SYDVKM. The V gene lost 2 bases and the J gene lost 7 bases, with 9 bases spanning the gap. CDR3: CASSLGSWNEQFF. The CDR3 coding sequence is TGTGCCAGCAGTTTAGGGTCGTGGAATGAGCAGTTCTTC.

This clone was seen once. V gene TRBV18 combines with J gene TRBJ2-2; 9 bases line up with TRBD1. The V and J ends lost 0 bases and 4 bases, in that order; junction bases with no gene match: 3. Germline loops: CDR1 KGHSH, CDR2 LQKENI. CDR3 length equals 16 residues. In DNA form, the CDR3 reads TGTGCCAGCTCACCACCCTGGACAGGGGTCACCGGGGAGCTGTTTTTT. Its translation is CASSPPWTGVTGELFF. The complete variable domain, with remaining parts taken from reference TRBV18 and TRBJ2-2, reads NAGVMQNPRHLVRRRGQEARLRCSPMKGHSHVYWYRQLPEEGLKFMVYLQKENIIDESGMPKERFSAEFPKEGPSILRIQQVVRGDSAAYFCASSPPWTGVTGELFFGEGSRLTVL.

Regarding this clone: Other DNA sequences from this sample encode an identical CDR3 as well. V usage is TRBV30 and J usage is TRBJ1-1; D is ambiguous. The CDR3 consists of 11 residues. Deletions cut 7 bases from V and 5 bases from J, with 11 bases between. Germline values: CDR1 GTSNPN, CDR2 SVGIG (reference sequence). CDR3 region: CALEGGTEAFF. In DNA, the CDR3 is TGTGCCTTGGAGGGAGGGACTGAAGCTTTCTTT. Supplemented by reference TRBV30 and TRBJ1-1, the full variable domain reads SQTIHQWPATLVQPVGSPLSLECTVEGTSNPNLYWYRQAAGRGLQLLFYSVGIGQISSEVPQNLSASRPQDRQFILSSKKLLLSDSGFYLCALEGGTEAFFGQGTRLTVV.

V is TRBV4-2 and J is TRBJ1-3, with TRBD1 identical over 9 bases. V dropped 4 bases and J dropped 1; count of bases not matched to a gene: 8. CDR3 length: 17 residues. Per germline, CDR1 LGHNA and CDR2 YNFKEQ. The CDR3 DNA is TGTGCCAGCAGCCCCGGACAGGGGAGTAAGTCTGGAAACACCATATATTTT. Translating it yields CASSPGQGSKSGNTIYF.

This clone was recorded once. CDR3 residues: CASSSQGSQETQYF. In DNA, the CDR3 is TGTGCCAGCAGTAGCCAGGGGTCCCAAGAGACCCAGTACTTC. The V call is TRBV2, the J call TRBJ2-5, with D perhaps TRBD1 (6 bases). The length of the CDR3 is 14 residues. Between the trimmed V and J ends, which lost 5 bases and 1 base, there was a span of 11 bases. Germline assignment: CDR1 SNHLY and CDR2 FYNNEI.

The genes are TRBV7-6 and TRBJ2-3; D may match TRBD1 or TRBD2 (6 bases each). Germline V gene data show CDR1 as SGHVS and CDR2 as FNYEAQ. The CDR3 runs 15 residues. V lost 5 bases, J lost 5 bases, and 17 bases lay in between. The CDR3 coding sequence is TGTGCCAGCAGCCCAAGTGGGGGGCCCGGAGATACGCAGTATTTT. Translation gives CASSPSGGPGDTQYF.

This clone was seen only a few times. This chain uses TRBV6-1 with TRBJ2-7; D unresolved. CDR3 size: 14 residues. Per the germline V gene, CDR1 is MNHNS and CDR2 is SASEGT. The V end was cut by 1 base, the J end by 1 base, with 8 bases between. CDR3 nucleotides: TGTGCCAGCAGTGAAGAGACAAGATCCTACGAGCAGTACGTC. This gives the protein CASSEETRSYEQYV.